The 32 T cell receptor beta chains in this list originate from one sample, sequenced in a study of OX40 agonist ivuxolimab in advanced cancers. The method was immunoSEQ multiplex PCR; TCRdb's version includes in-frame clones alone and lacks a portion of them. The repertoire holds fewer than 35,000 clones, with more than 70% as singletons. The input for sequencing was CD4+ or CD8+ T cells sorted from blood, taken in a trial of the OX40 agonist ivuxolimab. Source of these receptors: an adult with an advanced solid tumor such as melanoma, head and neck, liver or kidney cancer.

V and J are TRBV7-6 and TRBJ2-7; D remains unclear. Germline CDR1 reads SGHVS; CDR2 reads FNYEAQ. The CDR3 is 16 amino acids. Deletions cut 3 bases from V and 6 bases from J, with 21 bases between. The CDR3: CASSFGGRASLGEQYF. CDR3 DNA: TGTGCCAGCAGCTTTGGCGGCCGGGCTTCCCTTGGCGAGCAGTACTTC.

The rearrangement uses TRBV2 and TRBJ2-1; 10 nucleotides match TRBD2. The trim removed 6 bases at V and 4 bases at J, leaving 6 bases unmatched. This CDR3 spans 15 amino acids. The V gene's germline CDR1 is SNHLY and CDR2 FYNNEI. CDR3 residues: CASRVTSGDYNEQFF. For the CDR3, the DNA is TGTGCCAGCAGGGTTACTAGCGGGGATTACAATGAGCAGTTCTTC.

The chain has TRBV7-3 and TRBJ2-1; 16 positions match TRBD2. Germline trimming cut 3 bases from V and 2 bases from J; bases unmatched to any gene: 4. Germline CDR1 SGHTA, CDR2 FQGTGA. The CDR3 runs 18 residues. The CDR3 DNA reads as TGTGCCAGCAGCTTGGGACTAGCGGGAGGGCTCCCCTACAATGAGCAGTTCTTC. Its protein is CASSLGLAGGLPYNEQFF.

This clone was seen only once. The V and J genes are TRBV30 and TRBJ2-7, with 7 bases lining up with TRBD1. With V trimmed by 3 bases and J by 0 bases, 5 bases remained unmatched. Germline assignment: CDR1 GTSNPN and CDR2 SVGIG (reference sequence). The CDR3 totals 14 residues. CDR3 sequence reads: CAWRGQSFSYEQYF. CDR3 sequence (DNA): TGTGCCTGGAGGGGACAGAGCTTCTCCTACGAGCAGTACTTC.

The chain couples TRBV9 to TRBJ2-2; 8 bases agree with TRBD2. With V trimmed by 5 bases and J by 1 base, 7 bases remained unmatched. The CDR3 length is 16 residues. The germline V gene has CDR1 SGDLS and CDR2 YYNGEE. The CDR3 loop reads CASRSHTSGNTGELFF. In DNA, the CDR3 is TGTGCCAGCAGGTCTCATACTAGCGGGAACACCGGGGAGCTGTTTTTT.

A few counts support this clone. The V call is TRBV28, the J call TRBJ1-5; maybe TRBD1 (5 bases). In germline, CDR1 is MDHEN, CDR2 SYDVKM. This CDR3 region has 14 residues. Trimming stripped 5 bases from V and 1 base from J, with 9 bases between. The CDR3 is CASSRDGSNQPQHF. The CDR3 DNA follows: TGTGCCAGCAGTCGGGACGGGAGCAATCAGCCCCAGCATTTT.

This chain joins TRBV5-1 and TRBJ2-3; D is unclear. Between the trimmed V and J ends, which lost 2 bases and 3 bases, there was a span of 7 bases. The CDR3 totals 13 residues. Germline CDR1 reads SGHRS; CDR2 reads YFSETQ. CDR3 coding DNA: TGCGCCAGCAGCTTATGGGTGACAGATACGCAGTATTTT. Protein sequence: CASSLWVTDTQYF.

This clone was counted once. The CDR3 DNA follows: TGCAGCGTTGTAGGAGAGACAGGGCACTATGGCTACACCTTC. Its translation is CSVVGETGHYGYTF. J is TRBJ1-2 and V is TRBV29-1; 7 nucleotides line up with TRBD1. The V and J ends lost 4 bases and 3 bases, in that order; junction bases with no gene match: 8. Germline V CDR1 and CDR2: SQVTM, ANQGSEA. There are 14 residues in the CDR3.

This clone showed up just a few times. J is TRBJ2-7 and V is TRBV28; 15 nucleotides match TRBD2. Germline-derived CDR1 and CDR2 are MDHEN and SYDVKM. Losses at the gene ends were 4 bases for V and 5 bases for J; bases not matched to a gene: 6. The CDR3 spans 16 residues. CDR3 DNA sequence: TGTGCCAGCAGTTCTATGGGACTAGCGGGAGGCCACGAGCAGTACTTC. Translated, it gives CASSSMGLAGGHEQYF. The variable domain in full, completed from reference TRBV28 and TRBJ2-7, reads DVKVTQSSRYLVKRTGEKVFLECVQDMDHENMFWYRQDPGLGLRLIYFSYDVKMKEKGDIPEGYSVSREKKERFSLILESASTNQTSMYLCASSSMGLAGGHEQYFGPGTRLTVT.

V and J are TRBV6-6 and TRBJ2-2, with D unclear. Germline CDR1 MNHNY, CDR2 SVGAGI (reference sequence). The CDR3 runs 15 residues. V dropped 8 bases and J dropped 2 bases, with 15 bases sitting between them. The CDR3 spells CASHAPRLNTGELFF. CDR3 coding DNA: TGTGCCAGCCACGCCCCGAGGTTAAACACCGGGGAGCTGTTTTTT.

The chain combines TRBV12-5 with TRBJ1-1, with no clear D. The CDR3 totals 19 residues. Germline V gene sequence: CDR1 LGHNT, CDR2 FRNRAP. Trimming took off 0 bases at V and 6 bases at J, with 26 bases between the two ends. The CDR3 spells CASGLVHGFDPPRSPEAFF. The CDR3 nucleotides read TGTGCTAGTGGTTTGGTACACGGGTTTGACCCTCCAAGGAGTCCTGAAGCTTTCTTT. The full variable domain, its missing parts supplied by reference TRBV12-5 and TRBJ1-1, is DARVTQTPRHKVTEMGQEVTMRCQPILGHNTVFWYRQTMMQGLELLAYFRNRAPLDDSGMPKDRFSAEMPDATLATLKIQPSEPRDSAVYFCASGLVHGFDPPRSPEAFFGQGTRLTVV.

The chain is built from TRBV6-5 and TRBJ1-1; TRBD1 agrees at 10 bases. Germline CDR1 MNHEY, CDR2 SVGAGI. This CDR3 spans 15 amino acids. V lost 8 bases to trimming and J lost 2 bases; unmatched junction nucleotides: 8. CDR3 DNA: TGTGCCAGCGGGGACAGGGGAGGGACTAACACTGAAGCTTTCTTT. This sequence encodes CASGDRGGTNTEAFF.

The chain links TRBV11-3 to TRBJ2-3; 10 nucleotides agree with TRBD1. V lost 4 bases, J lost 1 base, and 2 bases stayed unmatched. CDR3 length: 15 residues. Germline V gene lookup returns CDR1 SGHNT and CDR2 YENEEA. CDR3 region: CASSSGTGGTDTQYF. The CDR3 region has the DNA TGTGCCAGCAGCTCCGGGACAGGGGGCACAGATACGCAGTATTTT.

The gene calls are TRBV19 and TRBJ2-2; 9 positions match TRBD2. Germline CDR1 LNHDA, CDR2 SQIVND (reference sequence). The length of the CDR3 is 16 residues. Trimming at V came to 1 base and at J to 7 bases, leaving 7 bases not matched to a gene. Written as DNA, the CDR3 is TGTGCCAGTAGTATAGGGGAACTAGCGGGCGACGGGGAGCTGTTTTTT. Residues: CASSIGELAGDGELFF.

The chain combines TRBV2 with TRBJ2-5; 14 bases line up with TRBD2. CDR3 length equals 15 residues. Germline CDR1 and CDR2: SNHLY and FYNNEI. V shed 8 bases, J shed 5 bases, and the junction held 7 bases outside the gene matches. CDR3 in amino acids: CASGGLAGDGETQYF. The CDR3 nucleotides read TGTGCCAGCGGGGGACTAGCGGGAGATGGGGAGACCCAGTACTTC.

The V gene is TRBV9, the J gene TRBJ1-1; 8 bases fit TRBD1. V gave up 3 bases and J gave up 5 bases; unmatched junction bases: 9. This CDR3 has 15 amino acids. Germline V lookup: CDR1 SGDLS, CDR2 YYNGEE. DNA for the CDR3: TGTGCCAGCAGCGCAGGGGGCAGGGGTCGAACTGAAGCTTTCTTT. Its translation: CASSAGGRGRTEAFF.

There are a few counts of this clone. V usage is TRBV11-3 and J usage is TRBJ2-2; 7 bases line up with TRBD1. The CDR3 extends over 15 amino acids. The junction had 3 bases not matched to a gene; V was cut back by 5 bases and J by 0 bases. Germline CDR1 is SGHNT and CDR2 is YENEEA. The CDR3 spells CASSPTGTNTGELFF. CDR3 DNA: TGTGCCAGCAGCCCGACAGGGACGAACACCGGGGAGCTGTTTTTT.

The J gene is TRBJ2-3, the V gene TRBV10-3, with no clear D. Trimming took 6 bases from V and 5 from J, leaving 9 bases between them. Germline V CDR1 and CDR2: ENHRY, SYGVKD. This CDR3 comprises 12 residues. CDR3 bases: TGTGCCATCAGCCCCGCAAGAGATACGCAGTATTTT. Its translation is CAISPARDTQYF.

The chain uses TRBV9 and TRBJ1-4; D gene unclear. The germline V gene has CDR1 SGDLS and CDR2 YYNGEE. Between the trimmed V and J ends, which lost 3 bases and 10 bases, there was a span of 19 bases. The CDR3 totals 15 residues. The CDR3 loop is CASSAFGLPLGKLFF. The CDR3 DNA sequence: TGTGCCAGCAGCGCCTTCGGACTGCCATTGGGAAAACTGTTTTTT. Full variable domain (remainder filled in from reference TRBV9 and TRBJ1-4): DSGVTQTPKHLITATGQRVTLRCSPRSGDLSVYWYQQSLDQGLQFLIQYYNGEERAKGNILERFSAQQFPDLHSELNLSSLELGDSALYFCASSAFGLPLGKLFFGSGTQLSVL.

The chain combines TRBV7-3 with TRBJ2-1, with D hard to call. The CDR3 runs 15 residues. The V and J ends lost 1 base and 2 bases respectively, with 9 bases between them. The V gene's germline CDR1 is SGHTA and CDR2 FQGTGA. CDR3: CASSLSLEPYNEQFF. CDR3 nucleotide sequence: TGTGCCAGCAGCTTAAGTCTCGAGCCCTACAATGAGCAGTTCTTC.

Written as DNA, the CDR3 is TGTGCCAGCAGCACGCCGGGACTAGCGGGAGGGGAGCTGTTTTTT. It yields the protein CASSTPGLAGGELFF. The J gene is TRBJ2-2, the V gene TRBV7-3; 13 bases are a match to TRBD2. The length of the CDR3 is 15 residues. The junction had 5 bases not matched to a gene; V was cut back by 5 bases and J by 8 bases. Germline CDR1 SGHTA, CDR2 FQGTGA. The entire variable domain, with the rest obtained from reference TRBV7-3 and TRBJ2-2, is as follows: GAGVSQTPSNKVTEKGKYVELRCDPISGHTALYWYRQSLGQGPEFLIYFQGTGAADDSGLPNDRFFAVRPEGSVSTLKIQRTERGDSAVYLCASSTPGLAGGELFFGEGSRLTVL.

The rearrangement links TRBV7-2 to TRBJ2-2; 10 bases are shared with TRBD2. The CDR3 is 16 residues long. V lost 5 bases and J lost 6; bases outside the gene matches: 9. CDR1 SGHTA and CDR2 FQGNSA come from the germline V gene. CDR3 sequence reads: CASSEYSGRGAGELFF. CDR3 DNA: TGTGCCAGCAGCGAATACAGCGGGAGGGGGGCCGGGGAGCTGTTTTTT.

This rearrangement joins TRBV4-1 to TRBJ1-1; tentative D call: TRBD1 (5 bases). This CDR3 is 18 amino acids long. Trimming removed 0 bases at V and 0 bases at J, with 17 bases between. The germline V gene encodes CDR1 MGHRA and CDR2 YSYEKL. The CDR3 region is CASSQEGVLNLLNTEAFF. The CDR3 DNA follows: TGCGCCAGCAGCCAAGAGGGGGTATTGAACCTCCTGAACACTGAAGCTTTCTTT.

The rearrangement joins TRBV13 to TRBJ1-1; D gene unclear. Germline CDR1 is PRHDT and CDR2 is FYEKMQ (reference sequence). Trimming pared 3 bases from V and 1 base from J, leaving 6 bases between. The length of the CDR3 is 13 residues. CDR3 sequence reads: CASSFTGNTEAFF. DNA for the CDR3: TGTGCCAGCAGCTTTACTGGGAACACTGAAGCTTTCTTT.

The rearrangement joins TRBV7-3 to TRBJ1-1, with D hard to call. Germline V gene sequence: CDR1 SGHTA, CDR2 FQGTGA. The CDR3 runs to 14 residues. V lost 2 bases and J lost 1, with 8 bases in between. The CDR3 coding sequence is TGTGCCAGCAGCTTAGAGGGCAAGAACACTGAAGCTTTCTTT. This encodes CASSLEGKNTEAFF. Supplemented by reference TRBV7-3 and TRBJ1-1, the full variable domain reads GAGVSQTPSNKVTEKGKYVELRCDPISGHTALYWYRQSLGQGPEFLIYFQGTGAADDSGLPNDRFFAVRPEGSVSTLKIQRTERGDSAVYLCASSLEGKNTEAFFGQGTRLTVV.

The sample holds one count of this clone. The gene calls are TRBV5-1 and TRBJ2-5; 8 positions agree with TRBD1. V shed 4 bases and J 4 bases; nucleotides not matched to a gene: 12. The CDR3 is made up of 16 amino acids. Germline V gives CDR1 SGHRS, CDR2 YFSETQ. CDR3 coding DNA: TGCGCCAGCAGCACTTCCCAGGGGGCCGGTGGAGAGACCCAGTACTTC. This encodes CASSTSQGAGGETQYF.

The J gene is TRBJ2-3, the V gene TRBV11-2; D not resolved. Per the germline V gene, CDR1 is SGHAT and CDR2 is FQNNGV. Trimming took 3 bases from V and 0 from J, leaving 4 bases between them. The CDR3 is 13 residues long. Here the CDR3 DNA reads TGTGCCAGCAGCTTCGCTAGCACAGATACGCAGTATTTT. Encoded protein: CASSFASTDTQYF.

This chain connects TRBV5-6 to TRBJ1-1; D remains unclear. This CDR3 spans 15 amino acids. V was cut by 5 bases and J by 3 bases, with 17 bases left in between. Germline V gives CDR1 SGHDT, CDR2 YYEEEE. CDR3 DNA sequence: TGTGCCAGCAGTCCATTGGGCCCTGGGGACACTGAAGCTTTCTTT. This codes for CASSPLGPGDTEAFF.

The CDR3 DNA reads as TGTGCCATCAGTGGCAGTAGCGGGGTACAAGAGACCCAGTACTTC. It translates to CAISGSSGVQETQYF. The chain joins TRBV10-3 to TRBJ2-5; TRBD2 aligns across 8 bases. Germline V gene data show CDR1 as ENHRY and CDR2 as SYGVKD. This CDR3 contains 15 residues. V gave up 4 bases and J gave up 2 bases; unmatched junction bases: 6.

Turning to this clone: Within the sample, other DNA sequences also encode this same CDR3. The chain is built from TRBV29-1 and TRBJ1-1; 10 bases are shared with TRBD1. Per germline, CDR1 SQVTM and CDR2 ANQGSEA. This CDR3 spans 13 amino acids. V gave up 6 bases and J gave up 2 bases; unmatched junction bases: 3. This CDR3 reads CSVDRGRNTEAFF. CDR3 coding DNA: TGCAGCGTAGACAGGGGGCGTAACACTGAAGCTTTCTTT.

The chain employs TRBV7-2 and TRBJ2-2; TRBD1 matches 12 bases. Trimming at V came to 5 bases and at J to 5 bases, leaving 6 bases not matched to a gene. This CDR3 is built from 16 residues. The germline CDR1 and CDR2 sequences are SGHTA and FQGNSA. The CDR3 DNA is TGTGCCAGCAGCCCCGGGACAGGGGGCGGAACCGGGGAGCTGTTTTTT. Translation gives CASSPGTGGGTGELFF.

The V and J genes are TRBV5-1 and TRBJ2-7, with D tentatively TRBD2 (6 bases). Trimming took 4 bases from V and 2 from J, leaving 16 bases between them. The V gene's germline CDR1 is SGHRS and CDR2 YFSETQ. The CDR3 is 15 residues long. The CDR3 region is CASSEAGSKAYEQYF. The CDR3 nucleotides are TGCGCCAGCAGCGAAGCCGGGAGTAAGGCCTACGAGCAGTACTTC.